Described below is a single T cell receptor beta chain sequence and its context. This may be a read error: a much more frequent sequence differs by one nucleotide. These data come from a study of CD8+CD57+ T cells in acquired aplastic anemia. Study at large: Sorted CD4+ plus CD8+ cells gave DNA averaging roughly 3 ug.

Germline lookup yields CDR1 ENHRY and CDR2 SYGVKD. The CDR3 is 13 residues long. It was genomic DNA that served as the template for profiling TCR beta VDJ and CDR3. TCRdb re-derived calls from the reads in MiXCR, one entry per CDR3 protein. This sample yields just over 400,000 distinct CDR3 sequences, of which 60% to 80% are seen a single time; 3.5% to 4.5% belongs to the top ten. Sequenced material: sorted CD4+, CD8+, or CD8+CD57+ T cells (not recorded which) from PBMCs. This clonotype originated in a human donor in good health, serving as a control. The chain couples TRBV10-3 to TRBJ2-3, with D tentatively TRBD2 (7 bases). The CDR3 DNA reads as TGTGCCAGCAGTTACTCGGGGGGCCTTACGCAGTATTTT. It is translated as CASSYSGGLTQYF.